The rows below give T cell receptor beta chains drawn from one sample of a study of blood T cell repertoires in COVID-19. Profiled with immunoSEQ multiplex PCR; TCRdb holds only in-frame clones, not every one. Among around 54,000 clones listed, more than 80% were seen once. The specimen was peripheral blood. Source of these receptors: a woman aged 55-69 years with acute or convalescent COVID-19. Both conserved end residues are part of each CDR3. Each record gives: D gene, V gene, clone size, J gene, CDR3 DNA, CDR3 protein. The D gene is left open where the match is weak. Expanded clones are given a class, and other clones once, few, many or no size at all.

D: -; V: TRBV2; size: -; J: TRBJ2-4; DNA: TGTGCCAGCGGCGGGGCTTATAACATTCAGTACTTC; CDR3: CASGGAYNIQYF
D: TRBD2; V: TRBV7-3; size: once; J: TRBJ2-3; DNA: TGTGCCAGCAGCTTAACCGCCCGGGGGCGGGGGGCCCTAGATACGCAGTATTTT; CDR3: CASSLTARGRGALDTQYF
D: TRBD1; V: TRBV27; size: once; J: TRBJ1-2; DNA: TGTGCCAGCAGTCGACAGGGATTGGGCTACACCTTC; CDR3: CASSRQGLGYTF
D: -; V: TRBV7-9; size: few; J: TRBJ1-2; DNA: TGTGCCAGCAGCCTAGTGGAGGTCGGCTATGGCTACACCTTC; CDR3: CASSLVEVGYGYTF
D: TRBD2; V: TRBV5-1; size: -; J: TRBJ2-7; DNA: TGCGCCAGCAGCGCGGGACTAGCGGGTTTAGCCTACGAGCAGTACTTC; CDR3: CASSAGLAGLAYEQYF
D: TRBD1; V: TRBV5-1; size: -; J: TRBJ2-6; DNA: TGCGCCAGCAGCCGGACAGGGACCTCCTCTGGGGCCAACGTCCTGACTTTC; CDR3: CASSRTGTSSGANVLTF
D: -; V: TRBV28; size: -; J: TRBJ1-2; DNA: TGTGCCAGCAGTTTATCCTACTATGGCTACACCTTC; CDR3: CASSLSYYGYTF
D: -; V: TRBV2; size: -; J: TRBJ1-6; DNA: TGTGCCAGCAGTGAAGGGGCCTTATATAATTCACCCCTCCACTTT; CDR3: CASSEGALYNSPLHF
D: TRBD1; V: TRBV28; size: -; J: TRBJ1-5; DNA: TGTGCCAGCAGTAGAAGACAGGGAGATCAGCCCCAGCATTTT; CDR3: CASSRRQGDQPQHF
D: TRBD1; V: TRBV4-2; size: -; J: TRBJ1-3; DNA: TGTGCCAGCAGCCAAGGGACAGGGAGCGCTGGAAACACCATATATTTT; CDR3: CASSQGTGSAGNTIYF
D: -; V: TRBV5-4; size: -; J: TRBJ2-5; DNA: TGTGCCAGCAGCGACAACAGGAGAGCCCAAGAGACCCAGTACTTC; CDR3: CASSDNRRAQETQYF
D: -; V: TRBV6-5; size: once; J: TRBJ1-1; DNA: TGTGCCAGCACCCACACCTCGAACACTGAAGCTTTCTTT; CDR3: CASTHTSNTEAFF
D: TRBD1; V: TRBV6-5; size: -; J: TRBJ1-2; DNA: TGTGCCAGCCAACAGGGGGCAGACTATGGCTACACCTTC; CDR3: CASQQGADYGYTF
D: -; V: TRBV29-1; size: few; J: TRBJ1-2; DNA: TGCAGCGTTTCCAGGGCTAACTATGGCTACACCTTC; CDR3: CSVSRANYGYTF
D: TRBD1; V: TRBV6-2/TRBV6-3; size: once; J: TRBJ1-5; DNA: TGTGCCAGCAGTACCGCCCGACAGGGTCGTAATCAGCCCCAGCATTTT; CDR3: CASSTARQGRNQPQHF
D: TRBD1; V: TRBV7-9; size: -; J: TRBJ1-1; DNA: TGTGCCAGCAGACCAGACAGGGTCCACACTGAAGCTTTCTTT; CDR3: CASRPDRVHTEAFF
D: TRBD1; V: TRBV6-6; size: -; J: TRBJ1-2; DNA: TGTGCCAGCAGCAGACCGGGACAGGCGGGGGGCTACACCTTC; CDR3: CASSRPGQAGGYTF
D: TRBD1; V: TRBV11-2; size: -; J: TRBJ2-5; DNA: TGTGCCAGCAGCGGGACAGATAAAGAGACCCAGTACTTC; CDR3: CASSGTDKETQYF
D: -; V: TRBV15; size: -; J: TRBJ1-4; DNA: TGTGCCACCAGCCCGATACAAACAACTAATGAAAAACTGTTTTTT; CDR3: CATSPIQTTNEKLFF
D: TRBD1; V: TRBV19; size: -; J: TRBJ2-7; DNA: TGTGCCAGTAGTGTCCAGGGACAGTCCTACGAGCAGTACTTC; CDR3: CASSVQGQSYEQYF
D: TRBD1; V: TRBV18; size: -; J: TRBJ2-3; DNA: TGTGCCAGCTCCCCCGGACAGGGACCCTATTTT; CDR3: CASSPGQGPYF
D: TRBD2; V: TRBV5-1; size: -; J: TRBJ2-5; DNA: TGCGCCAGCAGCTTGTCGGGGACTAGCGGGGAGACCCAGTACTTC; CDR3: CASSLSGTSGETQYF
D: TRBD2; V: TRBV7-9; size: -; J: TRBJ2-7; DNA: TGTGCCAGCAGCACCAAGCGGGGGAGCTCCTACGAGCAGTACTTC; CDR3: CASSTKRGSSYEQYF
D: -; V: TRBV9; size: few; J: TRBJ2-2; DNA: TGTGCCAGCAGCGTCGACCAGGGAAGGTTGTCCGGGGAGCTGTTTTTT; CDR3: CASSVDQGRLSGELFF
D: -; V: TRBV18; size: few; J: TRBJ1-1; DNA: TGTGCCAGCTCACTTGTGACGACCGTGGAGACTGAAGCTTTCTTT; CDR3: CASSLVTTVETEAFF
D: -; V: TRBV6-5; size: -; J: TRBJ1-2; DNA: TGTGCCAGCAGACAGCAAGCTAACTATGGCTACACCTTC; CDR3: CASRQQANYGYTF
D: TRBD1; V: TRBV19; size: -; J: TRBJ1-2; DNA: TGTGCCAGTAGTCCCGGGACAGGGAACCGAAACTATGGCTACACCTTC; CDR3: CASSPGTGNRNYGYTF
D: TRBD1; V: TRBV19; size: -; J: TRBJ1-4; DNA: TGTGCCACCTCACCGGGACAGGGTCTTGAAAAACTGTTTTTT; CDR3: CATSPGQGLEKLFF
D: TRBD1; V: TRBV6-5; size: few; J: TRBJ2-5; DNA: TGTGCCAGCAGAACCGGGACAGGGTTAGGGGAGACCCAGTACTTC; CDR3: CASRTGTGLGETQYF
D: -; V: TRBV11-3; size: -; J: TRBJ2-7; DNA: TGTGCCAGCAGCTTAGTCGGGGGATCCGAGCAGTACTTC; CDR3: CASSLVGGSEQYF
D: TRBD1; V: TRBV4-2; size: -; J: TRBJ1-1; DNA: TGTGCCAGCAGCCAAAGGGACAGCATGAACACTGAAGCTTTCTTT; CDR3: CASSQRDSMNTEAFF
D: TRBD1; V: TRBV5-4; size: -; J: TRBJ1-5; DNA: TGTGCCAGCAGCTTGGGGACAGGGGGCTTCAGCAATCAGCCCCAGCATTTT; CDR3: CASSLGTGGFSNQPQHF
D: TRBD1; V: TRBV6-1; size: few; J: TRBJ1-4; DNA: TGTGCCAGCAGTGAGATGGGACAGGCTAATGAAAAACTGTTTTTT; CDR3: CASSEMGQANEKLFF